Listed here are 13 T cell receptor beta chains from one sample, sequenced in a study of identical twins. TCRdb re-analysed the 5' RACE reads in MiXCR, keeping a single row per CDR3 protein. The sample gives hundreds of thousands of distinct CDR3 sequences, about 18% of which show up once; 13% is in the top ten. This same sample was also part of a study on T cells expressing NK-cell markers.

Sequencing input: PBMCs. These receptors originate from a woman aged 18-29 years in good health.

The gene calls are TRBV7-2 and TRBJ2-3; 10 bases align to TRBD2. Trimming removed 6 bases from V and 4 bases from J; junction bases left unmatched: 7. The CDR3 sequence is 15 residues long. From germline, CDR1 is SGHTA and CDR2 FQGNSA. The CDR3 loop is CASRRSGGAADTQYF. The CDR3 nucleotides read TGTGCCAGCAGACGAAGCGGGGGGGCCGCAGATACGCAGTATTTT.

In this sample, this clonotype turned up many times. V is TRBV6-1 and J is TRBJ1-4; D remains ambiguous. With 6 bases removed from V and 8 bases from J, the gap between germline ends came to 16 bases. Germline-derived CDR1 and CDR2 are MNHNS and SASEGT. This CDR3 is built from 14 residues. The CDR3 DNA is TGTGCCAGCAGACCACTCTTGGGGAAAGAAAAACTGTTTTTT. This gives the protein CASRPLLGKEKLFF.

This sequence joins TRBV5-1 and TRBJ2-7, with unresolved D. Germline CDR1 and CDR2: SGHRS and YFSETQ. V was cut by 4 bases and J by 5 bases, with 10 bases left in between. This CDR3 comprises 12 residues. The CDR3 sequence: CASSPNLDEQYF. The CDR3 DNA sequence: TGCGCCAGCAGCCCTAACTTGGACGAGCAGTACTTC.

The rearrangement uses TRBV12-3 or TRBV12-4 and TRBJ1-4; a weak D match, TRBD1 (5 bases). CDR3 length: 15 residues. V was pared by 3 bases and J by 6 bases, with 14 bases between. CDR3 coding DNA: TGTGCCAGCAGTTTCAGGGCAGGCGGGGATGAAAAACTGTTTTTT. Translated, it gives CASSFRAGGDEKLFF.

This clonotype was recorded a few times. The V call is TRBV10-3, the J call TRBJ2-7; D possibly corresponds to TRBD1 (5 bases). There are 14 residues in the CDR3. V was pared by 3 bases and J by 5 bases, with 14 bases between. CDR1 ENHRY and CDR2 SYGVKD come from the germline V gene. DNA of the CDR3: TGTGCCATCAGTGATGGTCAGGGTTCCAACGAGCAGTACTTC. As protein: CAISDGQGSNEQYF.

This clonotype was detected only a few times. The DNA for the CDR3 is TGTGCCAGCAAGGCGGGAGAGAGGGGGGCCTACGAGCAGTACTTC. It yields the protein CASKAGERGAYEQYF. The genes are TRBV6-1 and TRBJ2-7; D perhaps matches TRBD2 (7 bases). V dropped 7 bases and J dropped 2 bases, with 18 bases sitting between them. The CDR3 loop spans 15 amino acids. Germline V gives CDR1 MNHNS, CDR2 SASEGT.

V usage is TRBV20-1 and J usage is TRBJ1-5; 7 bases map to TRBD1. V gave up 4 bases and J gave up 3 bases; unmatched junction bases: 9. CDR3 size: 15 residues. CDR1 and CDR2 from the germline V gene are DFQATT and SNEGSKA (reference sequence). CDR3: CSATDPGGNNQPQHF. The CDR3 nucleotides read TGCAGTGCTACCGACCCAGGGGGTAACAATCAGCCCCAGCATTTT.

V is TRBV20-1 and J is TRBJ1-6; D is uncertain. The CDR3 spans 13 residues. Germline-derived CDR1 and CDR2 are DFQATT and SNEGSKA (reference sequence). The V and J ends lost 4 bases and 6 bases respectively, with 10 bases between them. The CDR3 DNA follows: TGCAGTGCTACAGACGACGGTAATTCACCCCTCCACTTT. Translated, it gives CSATDDGNSPLHF.

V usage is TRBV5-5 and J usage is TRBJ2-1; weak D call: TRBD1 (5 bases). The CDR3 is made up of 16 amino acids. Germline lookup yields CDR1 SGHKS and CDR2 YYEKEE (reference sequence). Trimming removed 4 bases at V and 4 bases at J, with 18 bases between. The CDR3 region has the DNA TGTGCCAGCAGCCCTTGGCAGGGTTCAATATACAATGAGCAGTTCTTC. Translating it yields CASSPWQGSIYNEQFF.

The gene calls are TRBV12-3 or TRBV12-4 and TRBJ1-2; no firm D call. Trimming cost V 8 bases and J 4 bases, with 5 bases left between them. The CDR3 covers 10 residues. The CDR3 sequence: CASGTYGYTF. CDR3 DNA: TGTGCCAGCGGCACCTATGGCTACACCTTC.

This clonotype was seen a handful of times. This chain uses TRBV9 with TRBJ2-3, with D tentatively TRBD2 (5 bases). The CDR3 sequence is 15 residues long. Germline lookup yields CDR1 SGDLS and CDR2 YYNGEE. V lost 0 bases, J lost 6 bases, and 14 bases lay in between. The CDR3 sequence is CASSVARQRTDTQYF. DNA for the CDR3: TGTGCCAGCAGCGTAGCTCGGCAGCGGACTGATACGCAGTATTTT.

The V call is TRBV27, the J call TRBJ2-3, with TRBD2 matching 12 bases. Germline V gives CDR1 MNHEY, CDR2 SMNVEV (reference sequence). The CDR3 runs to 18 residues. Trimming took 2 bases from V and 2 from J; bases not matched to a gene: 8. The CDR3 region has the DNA TGTGCCAGCAGTTTACGGAGGACTAGCGGGATATCCACAGATACGCAGTATTTT. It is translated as CASSLRRTSGISTDTQYF.

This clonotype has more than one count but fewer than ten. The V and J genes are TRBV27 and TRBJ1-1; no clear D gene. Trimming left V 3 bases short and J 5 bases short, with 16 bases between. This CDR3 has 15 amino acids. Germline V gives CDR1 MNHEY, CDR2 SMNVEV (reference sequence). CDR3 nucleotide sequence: TGTGCCAGCAGTTTCACTGCAGCAGCGGGTACTGAAGCTTTCTTT. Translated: CASSFTAAAGTEAFF.